The source of this T cell receptor (beta chain) is a study of CD8+ T cells in alopecia areata. Study overall: Donors of skin were C3H/HeJ mice aged about 6-13 months with spontaneous alopecia, and recipients were roughly 7-11-week-old female C3H/HeJ mice.

It was with CD4, CD8alpha, NKG2D, NKG2ACE and other markers that pooled cutaneous lymph node cells were sorted. Concerning this clone: Its specificity is not known. Mouse names are used for the genes. The sequenced fragment ends 4 residues before the CDR3 boundary, so the rest is inferred from the germline J gene.

Extraction and reverse transcription of RNA yielded cDNA as the sequencing template. TCRdb's table, derived via immunoSEQ multiplex PCR, lists solely in-frame clones and lacks some. Sampling found around 300,000 clones, none seen once. Germline CDR1 MNHDT, CDR2 YYDKIL. The CDR3 totals 17 residues. The J segment lost 1 base and the V segment lost 1 base, leaving 4 bases of the junction unmatched. Study-wide points: Alopecia totalis/universalis scalp especially showed more expanded CD8+ clones than normal scalp. Sharing of TCRs across patients appeared less clear than in mice, possibly for HLA-related reasons. Sequencing of scalp tissue also captures the resident alphabeta T cells of normal skin.

The source of this sequence is a C3H/HeJ mouse with alopecia areata. For the strain, the MHC haplotype given is H2-k. The source material was CD4+ T cells sorted from a lymph node. The J gene is TRBJ2-5, the V gene TRBV17; 11 bases agree with TRBD2. CDR3 loop: CASSRATGGAYQDTQYF. The sequenced CDR3 bases are TGTGCTAGCAGTAGAGCTACTGGGGGGGCTTACCAAGAC.